These 14 T cell receptor beta chains were sequenced from one sample in a study of T cell clonotyping in hematopoietic cell transplantation. Produced via immunoSEQ multiplex PCR; TCRdb's table is partial and in-frame only. The sample lists tens of thousands of clones, 96% occurring once. Time point noted: recipient sample about 28 days before transplant, after cytoreduction. This specimen consisted of peripheral blood mononuclear cells, obtained before stem cell transplant. These receptor sequences come from a woman in her forties or fifties with acute myeloid leukemia. Some clones in this sample may be carry-over from other donors' samples.

The gene calls are TRBV15 and TRBJ1-3; the D gene is possibly TRBD1 (5 bases). Germline V CDR1 and CDR2: LNHNV, YYDKDF (reference sequence). The CDR3 covers 15 residues. Trimming pared 0 bases from V and 2 bases from J, leaving 8 bases between. In DNA form, the CDR3 reads TGTGCCACCAGCAGAGAGGGGACGGCTGGAAACACCATATATTTT. Its translation: CATSREGTAGNTIYF.

This chain joins TRBV19 and TRBJ1-1, with 10 bases identical to TRBD1. The CDR3 runs to 15 residues. From germline, CDR1 is LNHDA and CDR2 SQIVND (reference sequence). Trimming took 5 bases from V and 1 from J; bases not matched to a gene: 4. CDR3 DNA sequence: TGTGCCAGTAGTTCCCGACAGGGGGCGAACACTGAAGCTTTCTTT. It encodes CASSSRQGANTEAFF.

The chain is built from TRBV12-2 and TRBJ2-7. TRBV12-2 is a recognized pseudogene. The CDR3 length is 15 residues. In DNA form, the CDR3 reads TGTGCAAGTCGCCCGGGTTCCTTGGGCATCTACGAGCAGTACTTC. As protein: CASRPGSLGIYEQYF.

Worth noting for this clone: One junction end disagrees with the germline gene, perhaps due to a read error. The J gene is TRBJ2-7, the V gene TRBV28, with a tentative D call TRBD1 (5 bases). This CDR3 spans 14 amino acids. In germline, CDR1 is MDHEN, CDR2 SYDVKM. CDR3 in amino acids: CASREGPADLLEYF. The CDR3, as DNA: TGTGCTAGCAGGGAAGGACCGGCCGACCTACTTGAGTACTTC.

The rearrangement links TRBV6-1 to TRBJ1-2; 9 bases match TRBD1. J gave up 4 bases and V 7 bases, and 7 bases lay outside the gene matches. The CDR3 has 14 amino acids. CDR1 MNHNS and CDR2 SASEGT come from the germline V gene. The CDR3 region has the DNA TGTGCCAGCACCCGGGACAGGGAGAGCTATGGCTACACCTTC. This encodes CASTRDRESYGYTF.

The V call is TRBV6-5, the J call TRBJ1-4, with D possibly TRBD1 on 6 matching bases. Trimming removed 2 bases at V and 1 base at J, with 11 bases between. Germline CDR1 MNHEY, CDR2 SVGAGI. The CDR3 has 16 residues. The CDR3 here is CASSYEGGITNEKLFF. Here the CDR3 DNA reads TGTGCCAGCAGTTACGAGGGGGGGATAACTAATGAAAAACTGTTTTTT.

This chain joins TRBV7-9 and TRBJ2-5; possible D gene TRBD1, 6 bases. Trimming left V 1 base short and J 5 bases short, with 17 bases between. Germline assignment: CDR1 SEHNR and CDR2 FQNEAQ (reference sequence). The CDR3 contains 16 residues. The CDR3 DNA reads TGTGCCAGCAGCTTAGGATACAGGGTGAGTAGCGAGACCCAGTACTTC. Protein sequence: CASSLGYRVSSETQYF.

The CDR3 is CASSPERDRRNTEAFF. For the CDR3, the DNA is TGTGCCAGCAGCCCGGAGCGGGACAGAAGGAACACTGAAGCTTTCTTT. The chain has TRBV4-2 and TRBJ1-1, with TRBD1 matching over 7 bases. The germline gives CDR1 LGHNA, CDR2 YNFKEQ. V lost 4 bases, J lost 1 base, and 9 bases stayed unmatched. This CDR3 spans 16 amino acids.

This clone was observed once. V and J are TRBV28 and TRBJ2-7; a possible D gene is TRBD2 (5 bases). The CDR3 sequence is 14 residues long. Germline V gene data show CDR1 as MDHEN and CDR2 as SYDVKM. The V and J ends lost 3 bases and 3 bases respectively, with 12 bases between them. Here the CDR3 DNA reads TGTGCCAGCAGTTTTTGGGGAGAGAACTACGAGCAGTACTTC. Protein product: CASSFWGENYEQYF.

A single count supports this clone. This chain joins TRBV6-5 and TRBJ1-6; D perhaps matches TRBD1 (5 bases). The germline V and J ends were trimmed by 2 bases and 5 bases, with 10 bases remaining between them. This CDR3 contains 15 residues. Looked up from germline, CDR1 is MNHEY and CDR2 is SVGAGI. CDR3 nucleotide sequence: TGTGCCAGCAGTTACCAGACAGTTGATAATTCACCCCTCCACTTT. Translating gives CASSYQTVDNSPLHF.

This sequence joins TRBV6-5 and TRBJ2-7; D unclear. Germline CDR1 is MNHEY and CDR2 is SVGAGI. This CDR3 region has 16 residues. The germline V and J ends were trimmed by 4 bases and 2 bases, with 18 bases remaining between them. The CDR3 sequence: CASSSVGAAHTYEQYF. The CDR3 DNA reads as TGTGCCAGCAGTTCCGTTGGTGCGGCCCATACCTACGAGCAGTACTTC.

The V and J genes are TRBV28 and TRBJ2-1; D might be TRBD2 (5 bases). Germline-derived CDR1 and CDR2 are MDHEN and SYDVKM. V lost 3 bases to trimming and J lost 5 bases, with 11 bases between them. The CDR3 is 14 residues long. The CDR3 nucleotides are TGTGCCAGCAGTTTCGCCTTAGCGAACAATGAGCAGTTCTTC. Translated: CASSFALANNEQFF.

This clone was seen once. The genes are TRBV4-2 and TRBJ2-5; TRBD2 agrees at 7 bases. This CDR3 contains 14 residues. Per the germline V gene, CDR1 is LGHNA and CDR2 is YNFKEQ. V lost 3 bases and J lost 3; bases outside the gene matches: 4. The CDR3 is CASSQLGGKETQYF. Here the CDR3 DNA reads TGTGCCAGCAGCCAGTTGGGAGGGAAAGAGACCCAGTACTTC.

The chain recombines TRBV29-1 with TRBJ2-3, with 10 bases fitting TRBD2. The CDR3 runs 14 residues. With V trimmed by 5 bases and J by 4 bases, 6 bases remained unmatched. CDR1 and CDR2 from the germline V gene are SQVTM and ANQGSEA. CDR3 region: CSVSLAGIPDTQYF. CDR3 nucleotides: TGCAGCGTTTCACTAGCGGGAATACCAGATACGCAGTATTTT.